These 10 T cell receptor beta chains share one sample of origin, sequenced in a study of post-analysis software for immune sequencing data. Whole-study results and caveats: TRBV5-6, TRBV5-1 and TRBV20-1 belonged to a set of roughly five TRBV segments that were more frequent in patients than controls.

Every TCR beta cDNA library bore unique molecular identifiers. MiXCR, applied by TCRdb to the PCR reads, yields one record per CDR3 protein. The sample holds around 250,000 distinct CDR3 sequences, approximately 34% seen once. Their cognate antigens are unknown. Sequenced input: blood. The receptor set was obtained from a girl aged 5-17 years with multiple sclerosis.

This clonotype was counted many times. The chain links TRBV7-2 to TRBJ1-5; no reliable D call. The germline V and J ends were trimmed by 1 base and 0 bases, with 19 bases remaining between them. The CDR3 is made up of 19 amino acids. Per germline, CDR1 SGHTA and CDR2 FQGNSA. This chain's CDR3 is CASSLEGKESTYSNQPQHF. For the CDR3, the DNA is TGTGCCAGCAGCTTAGAAGGGAAAGAGTCTACCTATAGCAATCAGCCCCAGCATTTT. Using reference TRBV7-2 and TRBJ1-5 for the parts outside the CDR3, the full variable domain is GAGVSQSPSNKVTEKGKDVELRCDPISGHTALYWYRQSLGQGLEFLIYFQGNSAPDKSGLPSDRFSAERTGGSVSTLTIQRTQQEDSAVYLCASSLEGKESTYSNQPQHFGDGTRLSIL.

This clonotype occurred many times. CDR3 protein: CASSGEMTENYGYTF. The CDR3 bases are TGTGCCAGCAGTGGGGAGATGACAGAGAACTATGGCTACACCTTC. This rearrangement joins TRBV28 to TRBJ1-2, with a tentative D call TRBD1 (5 bases). Germline CDR1 is MDHEN and CDR2 is SYDVKM. V dropped 5 bases and J dropped 2 bases, with 15 bases sitting between them. CDR3 length: 15 residues.

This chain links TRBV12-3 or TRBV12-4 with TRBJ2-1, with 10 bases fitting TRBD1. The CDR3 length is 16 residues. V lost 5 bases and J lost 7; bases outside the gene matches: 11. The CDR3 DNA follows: TGTGCCAGCAGTCAGTTGACAGGGGGCCAGTCGAATGAGCAGTTCTTC. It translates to CASSQLTGGQSNEQFF.

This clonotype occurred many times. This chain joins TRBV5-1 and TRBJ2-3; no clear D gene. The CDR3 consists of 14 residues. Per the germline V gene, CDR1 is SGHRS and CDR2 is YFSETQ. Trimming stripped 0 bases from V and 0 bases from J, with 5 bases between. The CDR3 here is CASSLERSTDTQYF. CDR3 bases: TGCGCCAGCAGCTTGGAGAGAAGCACAGATACGCAGTATTTT. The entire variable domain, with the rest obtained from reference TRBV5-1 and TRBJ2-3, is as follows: KAGVTQTPRYLIKTRGQQVTLSCSPISGHRSVSWYQQTPGQGLQFLFEYFSETQRNKGNFPGRFSGRQFSNSRSEMNVSTLELGDSALYLCASSLERSTDTQYFGPGTRLTVL.

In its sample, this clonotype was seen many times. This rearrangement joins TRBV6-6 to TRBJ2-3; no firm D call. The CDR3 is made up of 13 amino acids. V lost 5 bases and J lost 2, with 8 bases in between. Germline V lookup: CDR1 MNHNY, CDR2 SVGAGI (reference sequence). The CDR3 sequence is CASSIRATDTQYF. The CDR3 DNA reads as TGTGCCAGCAGTATAAGGGCCACAGATACGCAGTATTTT.

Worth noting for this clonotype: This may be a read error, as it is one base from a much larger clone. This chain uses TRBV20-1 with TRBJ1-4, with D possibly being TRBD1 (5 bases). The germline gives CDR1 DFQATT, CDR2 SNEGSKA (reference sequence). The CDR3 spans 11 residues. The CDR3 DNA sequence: TGCGGTGCGGTGAGGGGTGAAAAACTGTTTTTT. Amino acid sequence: CGAVRGEKLFF.

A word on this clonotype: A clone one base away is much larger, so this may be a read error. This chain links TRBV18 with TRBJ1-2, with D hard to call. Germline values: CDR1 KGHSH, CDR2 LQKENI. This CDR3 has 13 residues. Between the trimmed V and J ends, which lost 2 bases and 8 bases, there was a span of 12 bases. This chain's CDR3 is CASSPSPLLGYTF. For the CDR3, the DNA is TGTGCCAGCTCACCAAGTCCTCTCCTGGGCTACACCTTC.

Here the CDR3 DNA reads TGCAGTGGTCAGGGTAACTATGGCTACACCTTC. Translated, it gives CSGQGNYGYTF. The J gene is TRBJ1-2, the V gene TRBV20-1; tentative D call: TRBD1 (5 bases). The CDR3 consists of 11 residues. V shed 7 bases and J shed 1 base, with 7 bases lying between them. Looked up from germline, CDR1 is DFQATT and CDR2 is SNEGSKA (reference sequence).

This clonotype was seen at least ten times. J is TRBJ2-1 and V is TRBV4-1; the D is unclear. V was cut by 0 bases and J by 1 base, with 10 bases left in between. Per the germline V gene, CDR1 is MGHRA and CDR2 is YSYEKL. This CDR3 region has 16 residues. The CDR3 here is CASSQDWTVSYNEQFF. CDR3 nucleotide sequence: TGCGCCAGCAGCCAAGACTGGACGGTATCCTACAATGAGCAGTTCTTC.

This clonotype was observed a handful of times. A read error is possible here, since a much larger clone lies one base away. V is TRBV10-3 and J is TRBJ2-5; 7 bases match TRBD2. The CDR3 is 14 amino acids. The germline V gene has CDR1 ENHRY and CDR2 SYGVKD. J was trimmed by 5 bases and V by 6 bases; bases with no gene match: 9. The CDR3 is CAIRGDYTAETQYF. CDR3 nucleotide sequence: TGTGCCATCAGGGGGGACTATACGGCGGAGACCCAGTACTTC.